This TCR beta chain appears in the sequencing data of a study of CD8+ T cells in alopecia areata. Overall study context: Once tofacitinib had been taken for 6 to 18 months, 6 months off drug followed. Study results and caveats: Alphabeta T cells residing in normal skin are also sequenced in scalp samples.

Investigators isolated RNA and reverse transcribed it into cDNA to act as the sequencing template. Method: immunoSEQ multiplex PCR; TCRdb's copy keeps in-frame clones and lacks some. The sample has some 130,000 clones, roughly 61% seen once; the top ten hold 5% to 7%. Those with alopecia areata gave lesional scalp punch biopsies and peripheral blood. Starting from PBMCs, sorting isolated CD4+ and CD8+ T cells. Turning to this clone: Its antigen is not identified.

Germline assignment: CDR1 LGHNA and CDR2 YNFKEQ. Trimming took 1 base from V and 5 from J; bases not matched to a gene: 8. The CDR3 is 16 residues long. This sequence was found in a human donor with alopecia areata. Here the sequenced sample was CD4+ T cells sorted from blood, taken at week 0. The V gene is TRBV4-2, the J gene TRBJ1-5; 7 bases map to TRBD1. CDR3 sequence: CASSQGEGGLDQPQHF. The DNA of the CDR3 is TGTGCCAGCAGCCAAGGGGAAGGGGGCCTGGATCAGCCCCAGCATTTT.